One and the same sample provided the 7 T cell receptor beta chains below, sequenced in a study of T-cell memory formation after mild COVID-19. TCRdb re-called the 5' RACE reads with MiXCR, one entry per CDR3 protein. The data hold roughly 400,000 distinct CDR3 sequences, with about a sixth observed a single time. What was sequenced was PBMCs or a T cell subset sorted from them (not recorded which). The receptors here all came from a man aged 18-30 years who had mild COVID-19 (a few samples of this study predate the infection). Cell type and time point are not known.

V gene TRBV6-5 combines with J gene TRBJ2-3; 12 positions match TRBD2. The CDR3 consists of 14 residues. CDR1 MNHEY and CDR2 SVGAGI come from the germline V gene. The junction had 2 bases not matched to a gene; V was cut back by 6 bases and J by 4 bases. CDR3 DNA: TGTGCCAGCAGACCTAGCGGGGGGGCAGATACGCAGTATTTT. Protein: CASRPSGGADTQYF.

The chain is built from TRBV28 and TRBJ2-3, with no clear D. The germline CDR1 and CDR2 sequences are MDHEN and SYDVKM. There are 14 residues in the CDR3. Trimming took 1 base from V and 3 from J, leaving 8 bases between them. The CDR3 protein is CASSLYVDTDTQYF. The CDR3 DNA reads TGTGCCAGCAGTTTATACGTGGATACAGATACGCAGTATTTT.

This chain connects TRBV9 to TRBJ1-1; D is ambiguous. Deletions cut 6 bases from V and 5 bases from J, with 14 bases between. CDR3 length: 13 residues. Germline values: CDR1 SGDLS, CDR2 YYNGEE. The CDR3 region has the DNA TGTGCCAGCAACTTAAGAGGCGGGACTGAAGCTTTCTTT. Amino acids: CASNLRGGTEAFF.

J is TRBJ2-1 and V is TRBV6-5, with TRBD2 as a possible D gene (5 bases). The length of the CDR3 is 13 residues. V lost 6 bases and J 8 bases, leaving 14 bases between the germline ends. Germline loops: CDR1 MNHEY, CDR2 SVGAGI. The CDR3 region has the DNA TGTGCCAGCAGCGGGATGCGTAGGGATGAGCAGTTCTTC. The encoded protein is CASSGMRRDEQFF.

V gene TRBV12-3 or TRBV12-4 combines with J gene TRBJ1-6; 8 bases are shared with TRBD1. The CDR3 extends over 17 amino acids. Germline trimming cut 7 bases from V and 0 bases from J; bases unmatched to any gene: 8. DNA of the CDR3: TGTGCCAGCACCCTGGACAGGGCGAGCTCCTATAATTCACCCCTCCACTTT. Its protein product is CASTLDRASSYNSPLHF.

The V and J genes are TRBV4-2 and TRBJ1-2; D may be TRBD1 (5 bases). Germline loops: CDR1 LGHNA, CDR2 YNFKEQ. V was cut by 0 bases and J by 4 bases, with 15 bases left in between. The CDR3 is 16 residues long. CDR3 in amino acids: CASSQDSPGGFYGYTF. CDR3 bases: TGTGCCAGCAGCCAAGATTCCCCCGGGGGTTTCTATGGCTACACCTTC.

The chain uses TRBV9 and TRBJ2-7; 11 nucleotides line up with TRBD2. V lost 4 bases, J lost 3 bases, and 6 bases stayed unmatched. CDR3 length equals 15 residues. Germline V gene sequence: CDR1 SGDLS, CDR2 YYNGEE. CDR3 in DNA: TGTGCCAGCAGCCCCGCCGGGACTAGCGGCTACGAGCAGTACTTC. Translation: CASSPAGTSGYEQYF.